Detailed here is one T cell receptor (beta chain). Its antigen is not identified. TCRdb reanalysed the multiplex PCR reads using MiXCR and keeps one entry per CDR3 protein. In the table there are about 270,000 distinct CDR3 sequences, 30% of which are singletons. This record comes from a study of breast tumors, draining lymph nodes, adjacent tissues. Overall study results and limits: Data fit most tumor T cells coming from lymph node, expanding in tumor.

The lymph nodes were axillary draining lymph nodes from breast cancer patients. Sequenced input: axillary lymph node tissue. The TCR was taken from a female donor with breast cancer. Some clones in this sample may be carry-over from other donors' samples.

Here the CDR3 reads CASVRGYQETQYF. The CDR3 bases are TGTGCCAGCGTCAGGGGGTACCAAGAGACCCAGTACTTC. The chain combines TRBV28 with TRBJ2-5; 7 nucleotides agree with TRBD1. J lost 0 bases, V lost 8 bases, and 3 bases had no gene match. CDR1 is MDHEN and CDR2 is SYDVKM in the germline V gene. The CDR3 covers 13 residues.